A single sample is the source of the 25 T cell receptor beta chains below, sequenced in a study of T cell responses to AZD1222 COVID-19 vaccine. The protocol was immunoSEQ multiplex PCR, while the TCRdb copy is restricted to in-frame clones and leaves out a portion. The data show over 130,000 clones, around 94% seen once. This sample comprised peripheral blood, obtained on day 0 of AZD1222 vaccination. The receptors derive from an adult in good health.

The gene calls are TRBV6-5 and TRBJ1-1; 7 nucleotides agree with TRBD1. This CDR3 comprises 13 residues. The germline V gene encodes CDR1 MNHEY and CDR2 SVGAGI. Trimming removed 6 bases from V and 0 bases from J; junction bases left unmatched: 1. This chain's CDR3 is CASRDRVNTEAFF. The CDR3 DNA sequence: TGTGCCAGCAGAGACAGGGTGAACACTGAAGCTTTCTTT.

This chain's CDR3 is CASSPEVASGNTIYF. The CDR3 DNA follows: TGTGCCAGCAGCCCCGAGGTCGCGTCTGGAAACACCATATATTTT. The rearrangement links TRBV4-2 to TRBJ1-3; D remains unclear. Germline V CDR1 and CDR2: LGHNA, YNFKEQ. This CDR3 comprises 15 residues. Trimming removed 4 bases at V and 1 base at J, with 11 bases between.

The rearrangement links TRBV28 to TRBJ1-3, with TRBD1 identical over 8 bases. This CDR3 region has 15 residues. Trimming at V came to 10 bases and at J to 0 bases, leaving 8 bases not matched to a gene. CDR1 and CDR2 (germline): MDHEN, SYDVKM. The CDR3 sequence: CATRQGKVSGNTIYF. CDR3 DNA: TGTGCCACCCGACAGGGGAAAGTCTCTGGAAACACCATATATTTT.

This rearrangement joins TRBV9 to TRBJ2-3; perhaps D is TRBD1 or TRBD2 (5 bases each). Germline CDR1 and CDR2: SGDLS and YYNGEE. With 4 bases removed from V and 7 bases from J, the gap between germline ends came to 25 bases. The length of the CDR3 is 17 residues. The CDR3 here is CASSIDTAGTLSNTQYF. DNA for the CDR3: TGTGCCAGCAGCATCGACACGGCCGGGACCCTCAGTAATACGCAGTATTTT.

The rearrangement joins TRBV7-8 to TRBJ1-5; no clear D gene. Trimming took 8 bases from V and 4 from J, leaving 6 bases between them. Germline CDR1 reads SGHVS; CDR2 reads FQNEAQ. The CDR3 consists of 11 residues. In DNA, the CDR3 is TGTGCCAGCGGGAATAATCAGCCCCAGCATTTT. Translating it yields CASGNNQPQHF.

This sequence joins TRBV4-3 and TRBJ2-1; possibly TRBD1 for D (5 bases). This CDR3 is built from 15 residues. Trimming took 4 bases from V and 0 from J, leaving 10 bases between them. Germline CDR1 is LGHNA and CDR2 is YSLEER. The CDR3 nucleotides are TGCGCCAGCAGCCCGCACAGGAGCTCCTACAATGAGCAGTTCTTC. It codes for CASSPHRSSYNEQFF.

This rearrangement joins TRBV19 to TRBJ1-1, with D unresolved. The germline gives CDR1 LNHDA, CDR2 SQIVND (reference sequence). The CDR3 has 13 residues. The V end was cut by 2 bases, the J end by 4 bases, with 8 bases between. The CDR3 DNA sequence: TGTGCCAGTAGTATAACAGTCGGCACTGAAGCTTTCTTT. Amino acids: CASSITVGTEAFF.

The V call is TRBV20-1, the J call TRBJ1-1; D gene ambiguous. Trimming stripped 3 bases from V and 0 bases from J, with 8 bases between. CDR1 is DFQATT, CDR2 SNEGSKA, per germline (reference sequence). This CDR3 has 13 residues. The CDR3 here is CSASSGMNTEAFF. For the CDR3, the DNA is TGCAGTGCTAGTTCGGGGATGAACACTGAAGCTTTCTTT.

The rearrangement joins TRBV10-1 to TRBJ1-1; possibly TRBD1 for D (5 bases). Deletions cut 6 bases from V and 3 bases from J, with 14 bases between. This CDR3 comprises 14 residues. The germline V gene encodes CDR1 WNHNN and CDR2 SYGVQD (reference sequence). The CDR3 sequence is CASRPAGLDTEAFF. The CDR3, as DNA: TGCGCCAGCAGACCCGCAGGGTTGGACACTGAAGCTTTCTTT.

This clone was observed once. The chain is built from TRBV6-5 and TRBJ2-2; D assignment may be TRBD1 or TRBD2 (6 bases each). This CDR3 has 15 amino acids. Per germline, CDR1 MNHEY and CDR2 SVGAGI. V lost 6 bases and J lost 9, with 20 bases in between. The CDR3 nucleotides are TGTGCCAGCAGGGAGGACACCTGGGGGGCGTGGGAGCTGTTTTTT. Translation gives CASREDTWGAWELFF.

V is TRBV19 and J is TRBJ2-3; TRBD2 agrees at 9 bases. Trimming cost V 5 bases and J 5 bases; bases outside gene matches: 5. This CDR3 is 14 amino acids long. Germline CDR1 reads LNHDA; CDR2 reads SQIVND (reference sequence). CDR3 coding DNA: TGTGCCAGTAGTTGGGGACTAGCTAGAGATACGCAGTATTTT. It specifies CASSWGLARDTQYF.

The V and J genes are TRBV5-1 and TRBJ1-6, with D hard to call. The germline V and J ends were trimmed by 0 bases and 5 bases, with 3 bases remaining between them. Germline values: CDR1 SGHRS, CDR2 YFSETQ. The CDR3 runs to 13 residues. The CDR3 DNA follows: TGCGCCAGCAGCTTGGACGATAATTCACCCCTCCACTTT. This codes for CASSLDDNSPLHF.

The table lists this clone with a count of one. The chain links TRBV3-1 (or the pseudogene TRBV3-2) to TRBJ2-3, with TRBD2 matching 9 bases. The CDR3 extends over 17 amino acids. Germline values: CDR1 LGHDT, CDR2 YNNKEL (reference sequence). V shed 1 base, J shed 2 bases, and the junction held 7 bases outside the gene matches. CDR3 amino acids: CASSQVVLAGYTDTQYF. In nucleotides, the CDR3 is TGTGCCAGCAGCCAAGTGGTCCTAGCGGGGTACACAGATACGCAGTATTTT.

The rearrangement uses TRBV2 and TRBJ2-1, with TRBD1 matching 7 bases. After removal of 4 bases from V and 6 bases from J, the junction contained 0 bases not matched to a gene. This CDR3 is built from 12 residues. CDR1 is SNHLY and CDR2 is FYNNEI in the germline V gene. CDR3 amino acids: CASSGDSNEQFF. In DNA form, the CDR3 reads TGTGCCAGCAGTGGGGACAGCAATGAGCAGTTCTTC.

V gene TRBV3-1 (or the pseudogene TRBV3-2) combines with J gene TRBJ1-2, with D unclear. Germline CDR1 and CDR2: LGHDT and YNNKEL (reference sequence). Trimming pared 4 bases from V and 6 bases from J, leaving 18 bases between. The CDR3 is 15 residues long. The CDR3 loop reads CASSLSEGGGNGYTF. The CDR3 region has the DNA TGTGCCAGCAGCCTATCTGAGGGCGGAGGTAATGGCTACACCTTC.

The chain employs TRBV6-1 and TRBJ2-1; 10 bases match TRBD1. V shed 4 bases, J shed 5 bases, and the junction held 8 bases outside the gene matches. Per germline, CDR1 MNHNS and CDR2 SASEGT. The CDR3 is made up of 16 amino acids. The CDR3 here is CASSGQGAPRNNEQFF. As DNA, the CDR3 is TGTGCCAGCAGTGGACAGGGGGCCCCCCGTAACAATGAGCAGTTCTTC.

The chain uses TRBV7-8 and TRBJ2-3; D is ambiguous. In germline, CDR1 is SGHVS, CDR2 FQNEAQ. V was shortened by 4 bases and J by 2 bases, with 13 bases between the two germline ends. CDR3 length: 15 residues. This chain's CDR3 is CASSWTRGVTDTQYF. As DNA, the CDR3 is TGTGCCAGCAGCTGGACCCGTGGGGTCACAGATACGCAGTATTTT.

This clone was observed a few times. The V call is TRBV2, the J call TRBJ1-2, with a possible D match to TRBD1 (6 bases). The CDR3 is made up of 16 amino acids. The V gene lost 9 bases and the J gene lost 5 bases, with 25 bases spanning the gap. Per the germline V gene, CDR1 is SNHLY and CDR2 is FYNNEI. CDR3 sequence reads: CARLQGNLGGAYGYTF. Written as DNA, the CDR3 is TGTGCCAGACTACAGGGAAATTTGGGGGGGGCATATGGCTACACCTTC.

The CDR3 region has the DNA TGTGCCAGCAGCATCACCCGGACAGGGACCAACTATGGCTACACCTTC. Translation: CASSITRTGTNYGYTF. The V gene is TRBV5-6, the J gene TRBJ1-2; TRBD1 matches at 8 bases. The CDR3 has 16 residues. CDR1 and CDR2 (germline): SGHDT, YYEEEE. With V trimmed by 4 bases and J by 2 bases, 10 bases remained unmatched.

This clone was seen once. V gene TRBV28 combines with J gene TRBJ2-5; D assignment may be TRBD1 or TRBD2 (6 bases each). The V end lost 4 bases, the J end lost 1 base, and 13 bases lay between the germline ends. The CDR3 is 15 amino acids. CDR1 MDHEN and CDR2 SYDVKM come from the germline V gene. CDR3 amino acids: CASSYGGRLQETQYF. As DNA, the CDR3 is TGTGCCAGCAGTTATGGGGGGCGACTCCAAGAGACCCAGTACTTC.

V is TRBV10-3 and J is TRBJ2-1; 7 positions match TRBD2. With V trimmed by 8 bases and J by 0 bases, 1 base remained unmatched. CDR1 ENHRY and CDR2 SYGVKD come from the germline V gene. This CDR3 has 13 amino acids. The CDR3 DNA is TGTGCCATCCGGGGGGTCTCCTACAATGAGCAGTTCTTC. Protein product: CAIRGVSYNEQFF.

The chain links TRBV19 to TRBJ2-1, with D tentatively TRBD2 (6 bases). The CDR3 runs to 12 residues. CDR1 LNHDA and CDR2 SQIVND come from the germline V gene (reference sequence). The germline V and J ends were trimmed by 3 bases and 6 bases, with 6 bases remaining between them. The CDR3 sequence: CASSIGGNEQFF. The CDR3 nucleotides are TGTGCCAGTAGTATCGGGGGCAATGAGCAGTTCTTC.

The chain has TRBV7-8 and TRBJ1-2; tentative D call: TRBD1 (6 bases). This CDR3 is built from 16 residues. Deletions cut 4 bases from V and 4 bases from J, with 19 bases between. From germline, CDR1 is SGHVS and CDR2 FQNEAQ. The CDR3 sequence: CASSSISGTTFYGYTF. Here the CDR3 DNA reads TGTGCCAGCAGCTCAATTAGCGGGACAACCTTCTATGGCTACACCTTC.

The rearrangement links TRBV2 to TRBJ1-4; no clear D gene. Germline lookup yields CDR1 SNHLY and CDR2 FYNNEI. Between the trimmed V and J ends, which lost 10 bases and 0 bases, there was a span of 9 bases. The length of the CDR3 is 13 residues. The CDR3 loop reads CATPGSTNEKLFF. The CDR3 DNA follows: TGTGCCACCCCGGGCTCAACTAATGAAAAACTGTTTTTT.

The CDR3 coding sequence is TGTGCCAGTAGTCTTACATTCTCTGGGGCCAACGTCCTGACTTTC. It is translated as CASSLTFSGANVLTF. The genes are TRBV19 and TRBJ2-6, with no clear D. This CDR3 contains 15 residues. V was cut by 5 bases and J by 0 bases, with 8 bases left in between. Germline V gives CDR1 LNHDA, CDR2 SQIVND (reference sequence).